The T cell receptor (beta chain) under discussion was sequenced for a study of low-dose radiotherapy and immunotherapy resistance in tumors. The CDR3 has 17 amino acids. CDR1 is SGHNT and CDR2 is YYREEE in the germline V gene (reference sequence). Trimming pared 0 bases from V and 7 bases from J, leaving 20 bases between. Regarding time point: after trial treatment. Sample treatment: LDRT plus nivolumab, ipilimumab, low-dose cyclophosphamide and aspirin (RACIN trial). The donors' treatment consisted of nivolumab, ipilimumab, aspirin, low-dose cyclophosphamide and low-dose radiotherapy. Alpha and beta chains were covered, as first-strand cDNA relied on TRAV- and TRBV-specific primers. For amplifying TCRs, the PCR ran for approximately 18 cycles with Phusion, which was used together with a constant-region primer and the adapter on the V primers. Each CDR3 protein is one row after TCRdb ran MiXCR on the reads. The profile covers 95,000 to 100,000 distinct CDR3 sequences, with 20% to 25% appearing a single time and 4.1% taken by the ten largest.

The receptor was derived from a male donor with prostate cancer. Here the sequenced sample was PBMCs, taken after low-dose radiotherapy plus immunotherapy. V is TRBV5-4 and J is TRBJ2-4; perhaps TRBD1 as D (6 bases). The CDR3 loop reads CASSLGGGPTRMNIQYF. The CDR3 region has the DNA TGTGCCAGCAGCTTGGGTGGGGGCCCCACTCGGATGAACATTCAGTACTTC.